This T cell receptor (beta chain) is drawn from a study of T-cell reconstitution after alpha-beta-depleted transplantation in children. Study-wide results and limits: Alpha-beta T cells about two months after transplant reportedly derived from several hundred expanded graft clones. T cells produced anew were the main source of T-cell counts and diversity one year after transplant. Surviving thymic progenitors and recipient T cells were the source of high TCRbeta diversity at day 60 in some patients.

It was with unique molecular identifiers that the TCRbeta library was prepared. TCRdb re-called the PCR reads through MiXCR, storing one row per CDR3 protein. Among a few hundred thousand distinct CDR3 sequences listed, roughly 13% were seen once. This clonotype was counted many times. Its antigen remains unknown. The clonotype comes from a male patient between 5 and 17 years old who had a stem cell transplant for acute myeloid leukemia, so the T cells may come from the graft donor. Sequencing was performed on PBMCs, mostly from graft donor cells, taken 360 days after TCRalphabeta/CD19-depleted stem cell transplant.

The CDR3 coding sequence is TGTGCCAGTAGTACCGACTTGACAGGGGTCTTGGACACTGAAGCTTTCTTT. It codes for CASSTDLTGVLDTEAFF. The V gene is TRBV19, the J gene TRBJ1-1; TRBD1 matches 8 bases. This CDR3 is 17 amino acids long. Trimming cost V 4 bases and J 3 bases; bases outside gene matches: 13. Germline CDR1 LNHDA, CDR2 SQIVND (reference sequence).